The next 18 T cell receptor beta chains were all read from a single sample in a study of cytomegalovirus exposure and HLA in healthy donors. Generated by immunoSEQ multiplex PCR, the TCRdb table keeps only in-frame clones and is missing some. Of 140,000 to 150,000 clones in the sample, approximately 94% were seen once. The source material was PBMCs. The origin of the receptors is a man aged 18 to 35 in good health and CMV-seropositive.

V usage is TRBV28 and J usage is TRBJ1-1, with TRBD1 matching over 7 bases. There are 12 residues in the CDR3. Trimming removed 7 bases from V and 7 bases from J; junction bases left unmatched: 6. The germline gives CDR1 MDHEN, CDR2 SYDVKM. The CDR3 sequence: CASTPTGFEAFF. The CDR3 nucleotides are TGTGCCAGCACCCCGACAGGGTTTGAAGCTTTCTTT.

The chain links TRBV30 to TRBJ1-4; D is unclear. The germline V gene encodes CDR1 GTSNPN and CDR2 SVGIG (reference sequence). Deletions cut 0 bases from V and 8 bases from J, with 13 bases between. This CDR3 contains 14 residues. Here the CDR3 reads CAWSVRGGREKLFF. The CDR3 DNA sequence: TGTGCCTGGAGTGTCCGAGGAGGTCGAGAAAAACTGTTTTTT.

This clone was seen only once. The CDR3 loop reads CASSSSAGTREQFF. The CDR3 DNA sequence: TGCGCCAGCAGCAGCTCTGCGGGAACTAGAGAGCAGTTCTTC. The chain couples TRBV5-1 to TRBJ2-1; a weak D match, TRBD2 (6 bases). Looked up from germline, CDR1 is SGHRS and CDR2 is YFSETQ. V lost 4 bases, J lost 10 bases, and 18 bases lay in between. The CDR3 sequence is 14 residues long.

The V call is TRBV19, the J call TRBJ1-5, with 7 positions matching TRBD1. J gave up 1 base and V 7 bases, and 4 bases lay outside the gene matches. Germline V lookup: CDR1 LNHDA, CDR2 SQIVND (reference sequence). The length of the CDR3 is 14 residues. CDR3 sequence reads: CASILRGSNQPQHF. CDR3 bases: TGTGCCAGTATTCTCAGGGGGAGCAATCAGCCCCAGCATTTT.

This chain uses TRBV28 with TRBJ2-2, with 9 positions matching TRBD1. Germline trimming cut 6 bases from V and 6 bases from J; bases unmatched to any gene: 5. The V gene's germline CDR1 is MDHEN and CDR2 SYDVKM. This CDR3 spans 14 amino acids. Here the CDR3 DNA reads TGTGCCAGCAGCGCCAACAGGGGGCCCGGGGAGCTGTTTTTT. It specifies CASSANRGPGELFF.

This clone came up once. The V and J genes are TRBV30 and TRBJ2-1; 14 nucleotides align to TRBD2. The CDR3 is 15 residues long. The junction had 3 bases not matched to a gene; V was cut back by 0 bases and J by 8 bases. CDR1 and CDR2 (germline): GTSNPN, SVGIG (reference sequence). The CDR3 nucleotides read TGTGCCTGGAGTGTTGGGACTAGCGGGAGCGATGAGCAGTTCTTC. Residues: CAWSVGTSGSDEQFF.

This chain uses TRBV10-3 with TRBJ2-2; TRBD1 might be the D (6 bases). The germline V gene has CDR1 ENHRY and CDR2 SYGVKD. The CDR3 covers 15 residues. With 4 bases removed from V and 0 bases from J, the gap between germline ends came to 9 bases. The CDR3 nucleotides read TGTGCCATCAGTGGTGGACAGCCGAACACCGGGGAGCTGTTTTTT. This sequence encodes CAISGGQPNTGELFF.

The chain employs TRBV19 and TRBJ2-7; a weak D match, TRBD1 (5 bases). The V and J ends lost 5 bases and 0 bases respectively, with 11 bases between them. This CDR3 contains 14 residues. Germline assignment: CDR1 LNHDA and CDR2 SQIVND (reference sequence). Written as DNA, the CDR3 is TGTGCCAGTAGTCCTCAGACAGCCTCCTACGAGCAGTACTTC. Protein: CASSPQTASYEQYF.

This chain joins TRBV4-1 and TRBJ2-1, with TRBD2 matching 12 bases. This CDR3 region has 14 residues. With 5 bases clipped from V and 9 bases from J, the junction kept 5 bases outside the gene matches. Germline loops: CDR1 MGHRA, CDR2 YSYEKL. CDR3 nucleotide sequence: TGCGCCAGCAGCGCGACGGGACTAGCGGGTGAGCAGTTCTTC. Translated, it gives CASSATGLAGEQFF.

The chain links TRBV7-9 to TRBJ2-3; TRBD1 is a possible D gene (6 bases). The CDR3 runs 13 residues. Germline V gene sequence: CDR1 SEHNR, CDR2 FQNEAQ (reference sequence). Between the trimmed V and J ends, which lost 7 bases and 1 base, there was a span of 9 bases. The CDR3 region has the DNA TGTGCCAGCATGGCAGGGGGCACAGATACGCAGTATTTT. It codes for CASMAGGTDTQYF. The full variable domain, completed using reference TRBV7-9 and TRBJ2-3, is DTGVSQNPRHKITKRGQNVTFRCDPISEHNRLYWYRQTLGQGPEFLTYFQNEAQLEKSRLLSDRFSAERPKGSFSTLEIQRTEQGDSAMYLCASMAGGTDTQYFGPGTRLTVL.

The chain joins TRBV5-1 to TRBJ2-2, with a tentative D call TRBD2 (6 bases). This CDR3 contains 14 residues. Trimming cost V 1 base and J 7 bases, with 11 bases left between them. Germline CDR1 and CDR2: SGHRS and YFSETQ. In DNA, the CDR3 is TGCGCCAGCAGCTTGCGGGAGAGTGGCGGGGAGCTGTTTTTT. Translating it yields CASSLRESGGELFF.

The CDR3 coding sequence is TGCAGCGTGTCGGACAGGTACAATGAGCAGTTCTTC. Its protein product is CSVSDRYNEQFF. The V call is TRBV29-1, the J call TRBJ2-1; TRBD1 matches 7 bases. The CDR3 spans 12 residues. Germline CDR1 and CDR2: SQVTM and ANQGSEA. The V and J ends lost 6 bases and 4 bases, in that order; junction bases with no gene match: 3.

In its sample, this clone was seen once. The gene calls are TRBV10-3 and TRBJ2-1, with TRBD2 matching over 8 bases. V lost 4 bases and J lost 3; bases outside the gene matches: 14. Germline V gives CDR1 ENHRY, CDR2 SYGVKD. The CDR3 loop spans 18 amino acids. The CDR3 DNA sequence: TGTGCCATCAGTGTGGAGCGGGAGATCGAACGCGGCTACAATGAGCAGTTCTTC. Protein product: CAISVEREIERGYNEQFF.

This chain uses TRBV4-1 with TRBJ2-3; D is unclear. The ends were cut back, 1 base at V and 0 bases at J, with 5 bases in the middle. The CDR3 totals 14 residues. Germline CDR1 is MGHRA and CDR2 is YSYEKL. CDR3 nucleotides: TGCGCCAGCAGCCAAGCTCAGAGCACAGATACGCAGTATTTT. This gives the protein CASSQAQSTDTQYF.

The chain has TRBV28 and TRBJ1-1, with 7 bases fitting TRBD1. V trimming: 2 bases; J trimming: 4 bases; junction bases outside the gene matches: 7. Germline V gene sequence: CDR1 MDHEN, CDR2 SYDVKM. The CDR3 length is 15 residues. The CDR3 DNA follows: TGTGCCAGCAGTTTAAACAGGGGCTTGGGCACTGAAGCTTTCTTT. Protein: CASSLNRGLGTEAFF.

The CDR3 nucleotides are TGTGCCAGCAGTTTATCGAGGACTAGCGGGATTTTCTACGAGCAGTACTTC. Its protein product is CASSLSRTSGIFYEQYF. This chain uses TRBV27 with TRBJ2-7; 12 nucleotides align to TRBD2. The CDR3 sequence is 17 residues long. CDR1 and CDR2 (germline): MNHEY, SMNVEV (reference sequence). V gave up 0 bases and J gave up 3 bases; unmatched junction bases: 6.

This chain joins TRBV18 and TRBJ2-1; perhaps TRBD1 as D (5 bases). Between the trimmed V and J ends, which lost 2 bases and 5 bases, there was a span of 13 bases. There are 15 residues in the CDR3. Per the germline V gene, CDR1 is KGHSH and CDR2 is LQKENI. CDR3 loop: CASSPFLQANNEQFF. CDR3 in DNA: TGTGCCAGCTCACCATTCCTACAGGCTAACAATGAGCAGTTCTTC.

The rearrangement uses TRBV6-1 and TRBJ2-3, with a tentative D call TRBD2 (6 bases). CDR1 MNHNS and CDR2 SASEGT come from the germline V gene. V lost 2 bases and J 4 bases, leaving 13 bases between the germline ends. The CDR3 consists of 15 residues. The CDR3 loop is CASSETPGTPDTQYF. The CDR3 DNA follows: TGTGCCAGCAGTGAAACTCCCGGGACTCCAGATACGCAGTATTTT.